The 24 T cell receptor beta chains reported below all come from one sample, sequenced in a study of cytomegalovirus exposure and HLA in healthy donors. Both 60 Vbeta primers and 13 Jbeta primers went into the PCR. The data were produced by immunoSEQ multiplex PCR, yet TCRdb's version contains in-frame clones alone and is incomplete. The sample includes roughly 180,000 clones, around 80% of them seen just once. Specimen: PBMCs. The receptors come from a man younger than 30 in good health and CMV-seronegative.

The CDR3 protein is CASSQDGGGEKLFF. The CDR3 DNA follows: TGCGCCAGCAGCCAAGATGGGGGGGGTGAAAAACTGTTTTTT. The rearrangement uses TRBV4-1 and TRBJ1-4; a weak D match, TRBD1 (5 bases). V lost 0 bases to trimming and J lost 7 bases, with 9 bases between them. CDR1 and CDR2 from the germline V gene are MGHRA and YSYEKL. The CDR3 sequence is 14 residues long.

The J gene is TRBJ2-7, the V gene TRBV19; possible D gene TRBD2, 6 bases. Germline assignment: CDR1 LNHDA and CDR2 SQIVND (reference sequence). This CDR3 spans 14 amino acids. The V gene lost 4 bases and the J gene lost 1 base, with 11 bases spanning the gap. The CDR3 region has the DNA TGTGCCAGTAGTAACGCGGGGACTTCCTACGAGCAGTACTTC. This gives the protein CASSNAGTSYEQYF.

The V call is TRBV5-1, the J call TRBJ1-3; unclear D gene. The CDR3 has 16 residues. From germline, CDR1 is SGHRS and CDR2 YFSETQ. V was clipped by 1 base and J by 0 bases, with 11 bases between them. The CDR3 here is CASSLSTGSSGNTIYF. The CDR3 DNA reads TGCGCCAGCAGCTTGAGCACGGGGAGCTCTGGAAACACCATATATTTT.

V and J are TRBV7-9 and TRBJ1-5, with a tentative D call TRBD1 (5 bases). The V end was cut by 5 bases, the J end by 4 bases, with 12 bases between. The CDR3 is made up of 14 amino acids. Looked up from germline, CDR1 is SEHNR and CDR2 is FQNEAQ (reference sequence). The CDR3 loop is CASSQGVENQPQHF. DNA for the CDR3: TGTGCCAGCAGCCAAGGGGTGGAGAATCAGCCCCAGCATTTT.

This chain links TRBV7-9 with TRBJ2-3; D is unclear. V was pared by 8 bases and J by 2 bases, with 11 bases between. Germline CDR1 and CDR2: SEHNR and FQNEAQ (reference sequence). This CDR3 has 13 amino acids. The CDR3 DNA follows: TGTGCCAGCCTGGGCAGGATCACAGATACGCAGTATTTT. Encoded protein: CASLGRITDTQYF.

This clone was counted between two and nine times. The chain has TRBV7-2 and TRBJ2-7, with D perhaps TRBD1 (6 bases). V lost 2 bases to trimming and J lost 0 bases, with 11 bases between them. From germline, CDR1 is SGHTA and CDR2 FQGNSA. The CDR3 loop spans 15 amino acids. The CDR3 protein is CASSLNLGASYEQYF. CDR3 coding DNA: TGTGCCAGCAGCTTAAATTTGGGGGCCTCCTACGAGCAGTACTTC. Full variable domain (missing parts from reference TRBV7-2 and TRBJ2-7): GAGVSQSPSNKVTEKGKDVELRCDPISGHTALYWYRQSLGQGLEFLIYFQGNSAPDKSGLPSDRFSAERTGGSVSTLTIQRTQQEDSAVYLCASSLNLGASYEQYFGPGTRLTVT.

The V call is TRBV10-3, the J call TRBJ1-2; D call uncertain. The CDR3 length is 13 residues. The V end was cut by 7 bases, the J end by 4 bases, with 13 bases between. Germline V gene sequence: CDR1 ENHRY, CDR2 SYGVKD. CDR3 bases: TGTGCCATCACTAACCAGGCGGGCTATGGCTACACCTTC. The encoded protein is CAITNQAGYGYTF.

The CDR3 region is CASSWQGSLNSPLHF. The CDR3 bases are TGCGCCAGCAGCTGGCAGGGGAGTCTTAATTCACCCCTCCACTTT. The chain has TRBV5-1 and TRBJ1-6; D may be TRBD1 (6 bases). The CDR3 extends over 15 amino acids. The V gene lost 3 bases and the J gene lost 6 bases, with 13 bases spanning the gap. The germline CDR1 and CDR2 sequences are SGHRS and YFSETQ. Combining the CDR3 with reference TRBV5-1 and TRBJ1-6 gives the whole variable domain KAGVTQTPRYLIKTRGQQVTLSCSPISGHRSVSWYQQTPGQGLQFLFEYFSETQRNKGNFPGRFSGRQFSNSRSEMNVSTLELGDSALYLCASSWQGSLNSPLHFGNGTRLTVT.

To note about this clone: One junction end does not reproduce the germline sequence, and a read error may be involved. The chain couples TRBV10-3 to TRBJ1-2; weak D call: TRBD1 (6 bases). The CDR3 totals 12 residues. CDR1 is ENHRY, CDR2 SYGVKD, per germline. The chain's CDR3 is CAISQDFGGYAF. As DNA, the CDR3 is TGTGCCATCAGTCAGGATTTTGGGGGCTACGCCTTC.

The chain carries TRBV12-5 and TRBJ1-5; D is possibly TRBD1 (5 bases). Trimming removed 0 bases from V and 4 bases from J, with 16 bases in between. The CDR3 length is 17 residues. Germline V gives CDR1 LGHNT, CDR2 FRNRAP. The CDR3 DNA follows: TGTGCTAGTGGTTTGGTAAAGGGGTATGGAATAAATCAGCCCCAGCATTTT. Translating it yields CASGLVKGYGINQPQHF.

The V and J genes are TRBV29-1 and TRBJ2-3, with D unresolved. V was shortened by 2 bases and J by 2 bases, with 2 bases between the two germline ends. The CDR3 is 11 residues long. CDR1 SQVTM and CDR2 ANQGSEA come from the germline V gene. The CDR3 DNA reads TGCAGCGTTGAACTCACAGATACGCAGTATTTT. The encoded protein is CSVELTDTQYF.

The rearrangement uses TRBV9 and TRBJ2-5; D gene unclear. V was shortened by 1 base and J by 4 bases, with 11 bases between the two germline ends. Germline V CDR1 and CDR2: SGDLS, YYNGEE. This CDR3 has 14 amino acids. The CDR3 loop reads CASSVNVPGETQYF. The CDR3 region has the DNA TGTGCCAGCAGCGTAAACGTCCCGGGAGAGACCCAGTACTTC. Full variable domain (outside the CDR3, taken from reference TRBV9 and TRBJ2-5): DSGVTQTPKHLITATGQRVTLRCSPRSGDLSVYWYQQSLDQGLQFLIQYYNGEERAKGNILERFSAQQFPDLHSELNLSSLELGDSALYFCASSVNVPGETQYFGPGTRLLVL.

The gene calls are TRBV28 and TRBJ2-7, with D perhaps TRBD1 (5 bases). CDR1 and CDR2 from the germline V gene are MDHEN and SYDVKM. The ends were cut back, 3 bases at V and 2 bases at J, with 17 bases in the middle. The CDR3 runs 16 residues. The CDR3 region is CASSFTWRGATYEQYF. The CDR3 bases are TGTGCCAGCAGTTTTACGTGGCGTGGGGCTACCTACGAGCAGTACTTC.

The V call is TRBV18, the J call TRBJ2-5; D may be TRBD2 (5 bases). The DNA end favors TRBJ2-7, so the J call may be wrong. Germline CDR1 and CDR2: KGHSH and LQKENI. The CDR3 extends over 14 amino acids. The CDR3 loop reads CASSPDGKIYEQYF. DNA of the CDR3: TGTGCCAGCTCACCGGACGGGAAGATCTACGAGCAGTACTTC.

The chain has TRBV10-3 and TRBJ2-1, with D perhaps matching TRBD1 (5 bases). V was cut by 6 bases and J by 3 bases, with 9 bases left in between. CDR1 and CDR2 from the germline V gene are ENHRY and SYGVKD. The CDR3 sequence is 13 residues long. As DNA, the CDR3 is TGTGCCATCAGCGAAACAGGCTACAATGAGCAGTTCTTC. Translating gives CAISETGYNEQFF.

The CDR3 protein is CASSLASPWGDTQYF. The CDR3 DNA is TGTGCCAGCAGTTTGGCTAGCCCATGGGGAGATACGCAGTATTTT. This chain links TRBV27 with TRBJ2-3; tentatively, D is TRBD2 (5 bases). This CDR3 spans 15 amino acids. The V gene's germline CDR1 is MNHEY and CDR2 SMNVEV (reference sequence). V gave up 3 bases and J gave up 5 bases, with 15 bases separating them.

The genes are TRBV9 and TRBJ1-1; possibly TRBD1 for D (5 bases). The V and J ends lost 0 bases and 6 bases respectively, with 9 bases between them. CDR1 and CDR2 from the germline V gene are SGDLS and YYNGEE. The CDR3 extends over 13 amino acids. Here the CDR3 DNA reads TGTGCCAGCAGCGTAGGCGGGGCCTCTGAAGCTTTCTTT. Translation gives CASSVGGASEAFF. Filled out from reference TRBV9 and TRBJ1-1, the complete variable domain reads DSGVTQTPKHLITATGQRVTLRCSPRSGDLSVYWYQQSLDQGLQFLIQYYNGEERAKGNILERFSAQQFPDLHSELNLSSLELGDSALYFCASSVGGASEAFFGQGTRLTVV.

The chain links TRBV6-5 to TRBJ2-7; D remains ambiguous. Germline V lookup: CDR1 MNHEY, CDR2 SVGAGI. V lost 0 bases, J lost 2 bases, and 11 bases lay in between. The length of the CDR3 is 15 residues. CDR3 sequence reads: CASSYSPGLPYEQYF. The CDR3 nucleotides are TGTGCCAGCAGTTACTCACCCGGGTTGCCCTACGAGCAGTACTTC.

The chain uses TRBV27 and TRBJ2-4; TRBD2 agrees at 8 bases. The length of the CDR3 is 17 residues. The germline V gene encodes CDR1 MNHEY and CDR2 SMNVEV (reference sequence). The V and J ends lost 2 bases and 0 bases, in that order; junction bases with no gene match: 6. The CDR3 sequence: CASSLSGGQLAKNIQYF. The CDR3 bases are TGTGCCAGCAGTTTAAGCGGGGGACAACTAGCCAAAAACATTCAGTACTTC.

The rearrangement joins TRBV9 to TRBJ1-3, with D perhaps TRBD1 (5 bases). Germline CDR1 SGDLS, CDR2 YYNGEE. The length of the CDR3 is 16 residues. V dropped 0 bases and J dropped 0 bases, with 10 bases sitting between them. The CDR3 sequence is CASSVEGTLSGNTIYF. Here the CDR3 DNA reads TGTGCCAGCAGCGTAGAAGGGACTCTCTCTGGAAACACCATATATTTT.

V and J are TRBV27 and TRBJ1-1; TRBD1 matches at 8 bases. Germline V gene sequence: CDR1 MNHEY, CDR2 SMNVEV (reference sequence). CDR3 size: 14 residues. The ends lost 2 bases at V and 4 bases at J; junction bases unmatched: 3. The CDR3: CASSLQGAGTEAFF. CDR3 sequence (DNA): TGTGCCAGCAGTTTACAGGGGGCGGGCACTGAAGCTTTCTTT.

The chain couples TRBV19 to TRBJ2-5, with 9 bases fitting TRBD2. Germline CDR1 and CDR2: LNHDA and SQIVND (reference sequence). V was pared by 1 base and J by 4 bases, with 4 bases of the junction left unmatched. This CDR3 is built from 15 residues. CDR3 sequence reads: CASSIVETSGETQYF. The CDR3 DNA follows: TGTGCCAGTAGTATAGTTGAGACTAGCGGAGAGACCCAGTACTTC.

The chain couples TRBV19 to TRBJ1-2, with TRBD1 matching over 10 bases. The V and J ends lost 6 bases and 13 bases, in that order; junction bases with no gene match: 2. This CDR3 has 10 residues. The germline V gene has CDR1 LNHDA and CDR2 SQIVND (reference sequence). The CDR3 sequence is CASSDRGLTF. CDR3 sequence (DNA): TGTGCCAGTAGCGACAGGGGGCTCACCTTC.

This clone was detected once. The chain employs TRBV20-1 and TRBJ2-1, with a possible D match to TRBD1 (5 bases). Trimming pared 2 bases from V and 9 bases from J, leaving 8 bases between. The germline V gene encodes CDR1 DFQATT and CDR2 SNEGSKA (reference sequence). The CDR3 totals 11 residues. The DNA of the CDR3 is TGCAGTGCTAGACAGGGTGGTGAGCAGTTCTTC. It translates to CSARQGGEQFF.